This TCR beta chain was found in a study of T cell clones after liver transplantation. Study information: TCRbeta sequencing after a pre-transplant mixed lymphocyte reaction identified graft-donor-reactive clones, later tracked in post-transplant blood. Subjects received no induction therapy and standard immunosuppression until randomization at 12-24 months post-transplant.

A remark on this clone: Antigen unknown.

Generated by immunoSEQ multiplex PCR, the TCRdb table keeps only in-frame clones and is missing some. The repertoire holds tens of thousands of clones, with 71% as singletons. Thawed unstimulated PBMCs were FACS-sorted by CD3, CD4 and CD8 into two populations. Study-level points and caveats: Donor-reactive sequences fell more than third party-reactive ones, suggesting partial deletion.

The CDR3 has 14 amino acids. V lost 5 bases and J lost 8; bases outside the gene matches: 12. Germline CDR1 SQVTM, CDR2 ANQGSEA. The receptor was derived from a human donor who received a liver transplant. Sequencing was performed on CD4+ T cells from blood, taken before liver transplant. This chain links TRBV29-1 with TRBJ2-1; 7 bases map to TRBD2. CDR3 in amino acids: CSVLTSGVGYEQFF. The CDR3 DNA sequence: TGCAGCGTTCTAACGAGCGGGGTAGGCTATGAGCAGTTCTTC.